These 5 T cell receptor beta chains came from one sample sequenced in a study of cytomegalovirus exposure and HLA in healthy donors. The PCR was carried out with 60 Vbeta primers and 13 Jbeta primers. Only in-frame clones appear in the TCRdb table, and some are missing; sequencing was by immunoSEQ multiplex PCR. The sample includes around 150,000 clones, 70% to 80% seen only once; the top ten take about 2.2%. Sequencing was performed on PBMCs. All receptors derive from a man aged 30-40 years in good health and CMV-seronegative.

The chain recombines TRBV15 with TRBJ2-1, with D perhaps matching TRBD2 (5 bases). Germline loops: CDR1 LNHNV, CDR2 YYDKDF (reference sequence). Trimming left V 2 bases short and J 9 bases short, with 17 bases between. This CDR3 comprises 15 residues. In DNA form, the CDR3 reads TGTGCCACCAGCAGATCCCGGGATAGTTTCCGTGAGCAGTTCTTC. This translates into CATSRSRDSFREQFF.

The chain is built from TRBV19 and TRBJ2-5; TRBD2 is a possible D gene (6 bases). Matching the DNA end better, TRBJ2-7 makes the J call doubtful. There are 13 residues in the CDR3. Germline V gene lookup returns CDR1 LNHDA and CDR2 SQIVND (reference sequence). The CDR3 sequence: CASSPGGVYEQYF. The CDR3, as DNA: TGTGCCAGTAGTCCAGGCGGGGTCTACGAGCAGTACTTC.

V is TRBV28 and J is TRBJ1-1, with 7 bases lining up with TRBD1. The CDR3 length is 11 residues. Germline CDR1 is MDHEN and CDR2 is SYDVKM. As DNA, the CDR3 is TGTGCGACACAGGGGCAAACTGAAGCTTTCTTT. Amino acid sequence: CATQGQTEAFF.

This clone occurred once. V gene TRBV9 combines with J gene TRBJ1-1; D might be TRBD1 (5 bases). The V gene's germline CDR1 is SGDLS and CDR2 YYNGEE. The CDR3 covers 16 residues. Trimming cost V 3 bases and J 1 base, with 16 bases left between them. CDR3 amino acids: CASSDLPKGSNTEAFF. Written as DNA, the CDR3 is TGTGCCAGCAGCGATCTTCCAAAGGGGTCGAACACTGAAGCTTTCTTT. The entire variable domain, with the rest obtained from reference TRBV9 and TRBJ1-1, is as follows: DSGVTQTPKHLITATGQRVTLRCSPRSGDLSVYWYQQSLDQGLQFLIQYYNGEERAKGNILERFSAQQFPDLHSELNLSSLELGDSALYFCASSDLPKGSNTEAFFGQGTRLTVV.

The genes are TRBV7-9 and TRBJ1-5; TRBD1 might be the D (5 bases). Germline V lookup: CDR1 SEHNR, CDR2 FQNEAQ (reference sequence). The CDR3 covers 14 residues. Trimming stripped 1 base from V and 3 bases from J, with 7 bases between. CDR3 nucleotides: TGTGCCAGCAGCTTAGAGGGGAACAATCAGCCCCAGCATTTT. Its protein product is CASSLEGNNQPQHF.